The T cell receptor beta chain described here comes from a study of Graves' ophthalmopathy and Graves' hyperthyroidism. Study observations and caveats: The authors also found most expanded thyroid clonotypes above 0.001 frequency in blood.

There are a few counts of this clonotype. Its target is unknown. The sequenced template was RNA, covering the TCR beta CDR3 region. HTBI-primed RT-PCR formed the first round, and a multiplex PCR formed the second. In TCRdb, the multiplex PCR reads were re-called with MiXCR into one record per CDR3 protein. The sample lists under 250,000 distinct CDR3 sequences; 20% to 25% were seen once. A duration under 3 months, NOSPECS ≥4, CAS ≥3 and moderate-to-severe activity characterized the donors with ophthalmopathy. The V end lost 3 bases, the J end lost 3 bases, and 11 bases lay between the germline ends. CDR1 and CDR2 (germline): ENHRY, SYGVKD. The CDR3 totals 15 residues.

The receptor's source is a woman aged 50 to 60 with Graves' ophthalmopathy. Input material: peripheral blood. V usage is TRBV10-3 and J usage is TRBJ2-2, with D tentatively TRBD2 (5 bases). The CDR3: CAISELKRHTGELFF. In DNA form, the CDR3 reads TGTGCCATCAGTGAACTGAAGCGGCACACCGGGGAGCTGTTTTTT.